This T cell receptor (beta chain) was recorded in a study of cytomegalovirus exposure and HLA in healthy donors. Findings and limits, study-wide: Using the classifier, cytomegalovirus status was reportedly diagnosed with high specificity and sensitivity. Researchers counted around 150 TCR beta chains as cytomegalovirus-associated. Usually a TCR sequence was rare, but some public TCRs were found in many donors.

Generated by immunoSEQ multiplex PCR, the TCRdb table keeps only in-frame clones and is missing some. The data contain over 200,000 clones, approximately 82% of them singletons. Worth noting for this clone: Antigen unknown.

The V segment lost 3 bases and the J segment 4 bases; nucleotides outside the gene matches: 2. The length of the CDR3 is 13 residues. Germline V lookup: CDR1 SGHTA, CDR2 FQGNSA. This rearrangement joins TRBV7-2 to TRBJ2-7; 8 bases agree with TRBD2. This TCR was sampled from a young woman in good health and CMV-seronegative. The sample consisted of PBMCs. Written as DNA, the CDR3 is TGTGCCAGCAGCTTCGGCGGGGGGTACGAGCAGTACTTC. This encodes CASSFGGGYEQYF.